The sequence of this TCR beta chain was determined in a study of shared clonotypes between healthy human individuals. At a deep level, the assay was run. Investigators spread the genomic DNA of each subset evenly over several immunoSEQ plates. In the original analysis: ImmunoSEQ sequences covered only the junction and lacked quality scores; filtering therefore differed. The repertoire was sequenced with immunoSEQ multiplex PCR; TCRdb's copy has only in-frame clones and lacks some. That table furnishes V, J and clone size, whereas the DNA furnished D and trimming. The sample records approximately 590,000 clones, around 95% being singletons. About this clone itself: Its specificity is not known.

Whole-study findings and limits: Naive subsets generally had larger estimated richness than memory subsets.

CD45RO negativity and positive selection for CCR7 defined naive CD8 cells, a population that excluded terminally differentiated effector memory CD45RA+ cells. Sequencing was performed on naive CD8+ T cells sorted from blood. The sequence derives from a woman aged 25 to 39 in good health.

CDR3 in DNA: TGTGCCAGCAGCTTGCCCCAAGGCAGCGGGGTGTCCGGGGAGCTGTTTTTT. Translating it yields CASSLPQGSGVSGELFF. The gene calls are TRBV11-2 and TRBJ2-2; 7 nucleotides align to TRBD2. J was trimmed by 6 bases and V by 3 bases; bases with no gene match: 13. Per the germline V gene, CDR1 is SGHAT and CDR2 is FQNNGV. This CDR3 contains 17 residues.